This T cell receptor (beta chain) originates from a study of cytomegalovirus exposure and HLA in healthy donors. Study details: An early data release held 75 million to 100 million unique TCRs from HLA-typed donors.

Amplification used 60 Vbeta primers and 13 Jbeta primers. Sequencing used immunoSEQ multiplex PCR; TCRdb keeps in-frame clones, though not all of them. The table has around 220,000 clones, 65% to 80% seen once. Whole-study results and caveats: A later analysis showed TCR association rates differing by HLA locus, peaking at DRB1 and lowest at HLA-C. Being productive about 87% or about 30% of the time was typical of most TCR beta V segments in an earlier analysis. When the data were analyzed later, several of the most significant clusters appeared to be linked to common viral pathogens.

Germline-derived CDR1 and CDR2 are MNHEY and SVGAGI. The CDR3 totals 14 residues. V lost 5 bases, J lost 4 bases, and 14 bases lay in between. Worth noting for this clone: Its antigen is as yet unknown.

The sample was PBMCs. V and J are TRBV6-5 and TRBJ2-5, with D tentatively TRBD2 (5 bases). This sequence originates from a man in his forties in good health and CMV-seronegative. Here the CDR3 reads CASSRAVQTETQYF. The CDR3 region has the DNA TGTGCCAGCAGTAGAGCGGTTCAGACAGAGACCCAGTACTTC.